This T cell receptor beta chain was documented in a study of blood T cells in healthy people across ages. A J-beta primer mix and a sample-barcoded 5' primer were used in a second PCR of roughly 6 to 11 cycles. Using its own MiXCR run on the 5' RACE reads, TCRdb lists one record per CDR3 protein. The sample lists 600,000 to 850,000 distinct CDR3 sequences, around 25% occurring once. These sequences were also reported in another study, on T cells of mothers and their children.

The sample comprised blood. The source of this sequence is a boy younger than 18 in good health.

CDR3 DNA: TGTGCCAGCAGTGATCGGAGTAACTATGGCTACACCTTC. This sequence encodes CASSDRSNYGYTF. V is TRBV25-1 and J is TRBJ1-2, with D unresolved. The CDR3 has 13 amino acids. V lost 3 bases and J lost 1, with 6 bases in between. Germline-derived CDR1 and CDR2 are MGHDK and SYGVNS.